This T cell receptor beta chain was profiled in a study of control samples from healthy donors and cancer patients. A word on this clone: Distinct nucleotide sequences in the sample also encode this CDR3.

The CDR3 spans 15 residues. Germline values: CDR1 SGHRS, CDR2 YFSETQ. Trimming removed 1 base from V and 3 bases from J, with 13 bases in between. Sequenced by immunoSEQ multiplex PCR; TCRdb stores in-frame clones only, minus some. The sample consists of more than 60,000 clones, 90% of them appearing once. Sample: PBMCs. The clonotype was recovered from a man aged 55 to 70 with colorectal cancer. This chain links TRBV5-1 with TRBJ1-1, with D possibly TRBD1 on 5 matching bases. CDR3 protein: CASSLWAGLDTEAFF. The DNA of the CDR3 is TGCGCCAGCAGCTTGTGGGCAGGGCTAGACACTGAAGCTTTCTTT.